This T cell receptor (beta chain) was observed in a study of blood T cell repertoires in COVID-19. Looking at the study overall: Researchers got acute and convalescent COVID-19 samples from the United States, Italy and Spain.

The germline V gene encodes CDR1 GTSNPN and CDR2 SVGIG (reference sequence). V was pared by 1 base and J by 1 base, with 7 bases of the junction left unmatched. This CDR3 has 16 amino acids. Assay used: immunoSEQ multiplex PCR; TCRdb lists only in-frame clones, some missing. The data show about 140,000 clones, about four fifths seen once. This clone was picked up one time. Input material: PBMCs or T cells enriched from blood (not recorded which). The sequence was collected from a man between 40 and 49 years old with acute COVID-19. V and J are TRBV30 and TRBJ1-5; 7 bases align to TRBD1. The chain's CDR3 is CAWSEGTAFSNQPQHF. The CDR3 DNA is TGTGCCTGGAGTGAGGGGACAGCATTCAGCAATCAGCCCCAGCATTTT.